The rows below give T cell receptor beta chains drawn from one sample of a study of CD8 T cells in ankylosing spondylitis. TCRdb reanalysed the 5' RACE reads using MiXCR and keeps one entry per CDR3 protein. The sample gives 650,000 to 800,000 distinct CDR3 sequences, under 20% of which show up once; under 20% is in the top ten. Material for sequencing was blood, either unsorted or a sorted T cell fraction (not recorded which). The receptor set was obtained from a male donor with ankylosing spondylitis. Both conserved end residues are part of each CDR3. The D gene is left open where the match is weak. Only part of the rows carry a size: once, few, many, or a class if the clone is expanded.

D: .; size: .; J: TRBJ1-4; length: 14; V: TRBV25-1; CDR3: CASSAPLAGEKLFF; DNA: TGTGCCAGCAGTGCCCCTTTGGCGGGGGAAAAACTGTTTTTT
D: .; size: many; J: TRBJ1-4; length: 16; V: TRBV7-2; CDR3: CASSSNSPGSGEKLFF; DNA: TGTGCCAGCAGCTCAAACTCTCCAGGGAGTGGTGAAAAACTGTTTTTT
D: .; size: few; J: TRBJ1-5; length: 14; V: TRBV12-3/TRBV12-4; CDR3: CASSFLAVDQPQHF; DNA: TGTGCCAGCAGTTTTCTGGCGGTAGATCAGCCCCAGCATTTT
D: TRBD2; size: .; J: TRBJ2-1; length: 15; V: TRBV13; CDR3: CASSPPGAGDNEQFF; DNA: TGTGCCAGCAGCCCTCCTGGGGCGGGGGACAATGAGCAGTTCTTC
D: TRBD2; size: .; J: TRBJ2-7; length: 15; V: TRBV5-1; CDR3: CASSHPSGTTYEQYF; DNA: TGCGCCAGCAGCCACCCTAGCGGGACAACCTACGAGCAGTACTTC
D: TRBD1; size: few; J: TRBJ1-2; length: 16; V: TRBV7-9; CDR3: CASSFSPDRDNYGYTF; DNA: TGTGCCAGCAGCTTTAGCCCGGACAGGGACAACTATGGCTACACCTTC
D: TRBD2; size: few; J: TRBJ2-5; length: 17; V: TRBV3-1; CDR3: CASSQWTSGLNQETQYF; DNA: TGTGCCAGCAGCCAATGGACTAGCGGTCTTAACCAAGAGACCCAGTACTTC
D: .; size: few; J: TRBJ2-7; length: 14; V: TRBV6-2/TRBV6-3; CDR3: CATKDRGVAYEQYF; DNA: TGTGCCACCAAGGACAGAGGCGTTGCCTACGAGCAGTACTTC
D: TRBD2; size: .; J: TRBJ2-2; length: 14; V: TRBV28; CDR3: CASGGRARTGELFF; DNA: TGTGCCAGCGGCGGGAGGGCTAGGACCGGGGAGCTGTTTTTT
D: .; size: .; J: TRBJ2-7; length: 15; V: TRBV20-1; CDR3: CSARVGGVGSYEQYF; DNA: TGCAGTGCTAGAGTGGGTGGGGTCGGCTCCTACGAGCAGTACTTC
D: TRBD1; size: few; J: TRBJ1-5; length: 13; V: TRBV11-2; CDR3: CASSLGQFQPQHF; DNA: TGTGCCAGCAGCTTGGGACAGTTTCAGCCCCAGCATTTT